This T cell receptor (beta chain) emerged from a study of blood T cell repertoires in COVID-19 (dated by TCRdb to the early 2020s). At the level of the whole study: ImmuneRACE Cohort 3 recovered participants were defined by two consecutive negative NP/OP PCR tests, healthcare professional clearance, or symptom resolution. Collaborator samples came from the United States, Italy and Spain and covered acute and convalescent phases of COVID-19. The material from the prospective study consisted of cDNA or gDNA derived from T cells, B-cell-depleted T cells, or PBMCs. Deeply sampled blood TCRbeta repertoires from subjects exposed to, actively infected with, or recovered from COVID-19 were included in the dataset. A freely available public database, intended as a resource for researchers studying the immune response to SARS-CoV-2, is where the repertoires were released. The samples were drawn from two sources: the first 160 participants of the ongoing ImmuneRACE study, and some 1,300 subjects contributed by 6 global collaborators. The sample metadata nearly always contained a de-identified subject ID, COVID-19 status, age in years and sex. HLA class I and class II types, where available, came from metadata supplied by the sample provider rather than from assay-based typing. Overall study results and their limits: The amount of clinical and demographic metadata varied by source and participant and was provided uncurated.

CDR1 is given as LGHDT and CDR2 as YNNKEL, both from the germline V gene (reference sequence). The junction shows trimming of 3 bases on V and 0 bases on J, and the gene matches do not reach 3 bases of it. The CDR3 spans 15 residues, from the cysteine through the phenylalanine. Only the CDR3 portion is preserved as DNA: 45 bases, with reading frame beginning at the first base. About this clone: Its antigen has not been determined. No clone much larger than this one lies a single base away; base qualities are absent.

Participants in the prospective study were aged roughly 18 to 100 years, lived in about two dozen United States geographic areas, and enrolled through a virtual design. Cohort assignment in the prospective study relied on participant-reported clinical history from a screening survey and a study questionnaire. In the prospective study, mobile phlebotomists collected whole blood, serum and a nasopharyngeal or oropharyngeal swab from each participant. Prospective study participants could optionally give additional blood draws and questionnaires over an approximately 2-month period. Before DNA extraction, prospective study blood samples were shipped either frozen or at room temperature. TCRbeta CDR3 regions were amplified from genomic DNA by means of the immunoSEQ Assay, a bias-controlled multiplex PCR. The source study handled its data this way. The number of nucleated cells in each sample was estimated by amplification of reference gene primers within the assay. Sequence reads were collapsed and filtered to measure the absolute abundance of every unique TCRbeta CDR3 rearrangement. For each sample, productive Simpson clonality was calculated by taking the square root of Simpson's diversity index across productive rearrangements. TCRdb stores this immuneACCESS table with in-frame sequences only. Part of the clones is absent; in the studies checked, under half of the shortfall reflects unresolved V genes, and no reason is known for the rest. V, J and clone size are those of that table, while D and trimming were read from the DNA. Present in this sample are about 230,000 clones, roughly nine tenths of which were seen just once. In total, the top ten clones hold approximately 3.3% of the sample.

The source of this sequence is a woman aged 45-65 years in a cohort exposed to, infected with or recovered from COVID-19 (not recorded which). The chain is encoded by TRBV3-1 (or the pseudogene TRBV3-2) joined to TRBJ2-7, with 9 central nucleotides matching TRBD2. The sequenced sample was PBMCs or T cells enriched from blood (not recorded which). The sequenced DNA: TGTGCCAGCAGCCAGACTAGCGGACTCTCCTACGAGCAGTACTTC. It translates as CASSQTSGLSYEQYF.